A single sample is the source of the 30 T cell receptor beta chains below, sequenced in a study of beta chain features in type 1 diabetes. Study conclusions and caveats: For Type 1 diabetes patients, all four CD4+ subsets carried TCRB CDR3s that were moderately but significantly shorter.

Investigators reverse transcribed all isolated RNA, so they sequenced expressed TCRB transcripts. Sequencing was performed with immunoSEQ multiplex PCR; in TCRdb, only in-frame clones are kept and a portion is missing. This sample has around 50,000 clones, with roughly 45% found just once. No antigen is known for these receptors. The sequenced sample was stem cell memory CD4+ T cells from blood. Source of these receptors: a man between 25 and 39 years old with type 1 diabetes.

The genes are TRBV18 and TRBJ2-1; possible D gene TRBD2, 6 bases. V shed 6 bases and J shed 10 bases, with 10 bases lying between them. In germline, CDR1 is KGHSH, CDR2 LQKENI. The CDR3 has 11 residues. The chain's CDR3 is CASSLSGEQFF. The CDR3 coding sequence is TGTGCCAGCTCCCTGAGCGGGGAGCAGTTCTTC.

The chain couples TRBV4-2 to TRBJ2-7; 9 nucleotides line up with TRBD1. The germline CDR1 and CDR2 sequences are LGHNA and YNFKEQ. CDR3 length: 15 amino acids. V was pared by 1 base and J by 1 base, with 2 bases of the junction left unmatched. CDR3 loop: CASSQVGQGSYEQYF. The CDR3 DNA sequence: TGTGCCAGCAGCCAAGTGGGACAGGGTTCCTACGAGCAGTACTTC.

Only a few counts were recorded for this clone. The chain uses TRBV25-1 and TRBJ1-5; maybe TRBD1 (6 bases). The germline V gene has CDR1 MGHDK and CDR2 SYGVNS. This CDR3 spans 14 amino acids. Trimming removed 1 base at V and 6 bases at J, with 10 bases between. CDR3 sequence reads: CASSEWGGGQPQHF. The CDR3 nucleotides read TGTGCCAGCAGTGAATGGGGGGGCGGTCAGCCCCAGCATTTT.

The V call is TRBV28, the J call TRBJ2-1; 9 bases are a match to TRBD1. CDR1 is MDHEN and CDR2 is SYDVKM in the germline V gene. The V and J ends lost 6 bases and 8 bases, in that order; junction bases with no gene match: 5. This CDR3 contains 13 residues. CDR3 amino acids: CASRGTGRDEQFF. In nucleotides, the CDR3 is TGTGCCAGCAGGGGGACAGGGCGGGATGAGCAGTTCTTC.

The genes are TRBV5-1 and TRBJ2-3; D gene uncertain. The V end was cut by 4 bases, the J end by 5 bases, with 8 bases between. The CDR3 has 12 residues. CDR1 SGHRS and CDR2 YFSETQ come from the germline V gene. The CDR3 spells CASSPAGDTQYF. The DNA of the CDR3 is TGCGCCAGCAGCCCCGCAGGAGATACGCAGTATTTT.

V and J are TRBV7-9 and TRBJ1-4; 10 bases agree with TRBD1. CDR3 length equals 15 residues. CDR1 and CDR2 (germline): SEHNR, FQNEAQ (reference sequence). With V trimmed by 5 bases and J by 4 bases, 4 bases remained unmatched. The CDR3 region is CASSIGQGVNEKLFF. CDR3 in DNA: TGTGCCAGCAGCATAGGACAGGGGGTTAATGAAAAACTGTTTTTT. Using reference TRBV7-9 and TRBJ1-4 for the parts outside the CDR3, the full variable domain is DTGVSQNPRHKITKRGQNVTFRCDPISEHNRLYWYRQTLGQGPEFLTYFQNEAQLEKSRLLSDRFSAERPKGSFSTLEIQRTEQGDSAMYLCASSIGQGVNEKLFFGSGTQLSVL.

The chain links TRBV5-1 to TRBJ2-5, with D maybe TRBD1 (5 bases). The CDR3 runs to 15 residues. V was pared by 4 bases and J by 5 bases, with 18 bases between. Germline V gene sequence: CDR1 SGHRS, CDR2 YFSETQ. CDR3 sequence (DNA): TGCGCCAGCAGCCCTGGGATCGGACAAATGGAGACCCAGTACTTC. Its translation: CASSPGIGQMETQYF.

The chain joins TRBV7-6 to TRBJ2-3; TRBD2 matches 7 bases. The CDR3 totals 18 residues. Germline-derived CDR1 and CDR2 are SGHVS and FNYEAQ. Trimming removed 3 bases from V and 8 bases from J; junction bases left unmatched: 20. In DNA form, the CDR3 reads TGTGCCAGCAGCTTTGGTCCGGGACGGACTTCATCGGGGGGTACGCAGTATTTT. It is translated as CASSFGPGRTSSGGTQYF.

This clone has just a few counts. This chain uses TRBV6-5 with TRBJ2-3, with D perhaps matching TRBD1 (6 bases). V was trimmed by 6 bases and J by 0 bases, leaving 13 bases between them. This CDR3 region has 15 residues. The germline V gene has CDR1 MNHEY and CDR2 SVGAGI. CDR3: CASRYGQRSTDTQYF. The CDR3 coding sequence is TGTGCCAGCAGATACGGACAGAGAAGCACAGATACGCAGTATTTT.

The V call is TRBV5-1, the J call TRBJ2-5, with a possible D match to TRBD1 (6 bases). The CDR3 is 13 residues long. Germline V gene data show CDR1 as SGHRS and CDR2 as YFSETQ. V lost 6 bases, J lost 2 bases, and 11 bases lay in between. The CDR3 reads CASKHTGQETQYF. The CDR3 DNA sequence: TGCGCCAGCAAGCACACAGGGCAAGAGACCCAGTACTTC.

J is TRBJ2-2 and V is TRBV4-2; D might be TRBD2 (6 bases). CDR1 is LGHNA, CDR2 YNFKEQ, per germline. CDR3 length equals 15 residues. V was clipped by 3 bases and J by 1 base, with 9 bases between them. The CDR3 bases are TGTGCCAGCAGCCAGATGGAGGGGAACACCGGGGAGCTGTTTTTT. It yields the protein CASSQMEGNTGELFF.

The chain has TRBV5-1 and TRBJ2-5, with 11 nucleotides matching TRBD2. The CDR3 contains 15 residues. V lost 4 bases, J lost 1 base, and 3 bases stayed unmatched. Germline values: CDR1 SGHRS, CDR2 YFSETQ. The CDR3 sequence is CASSTLAGAQETQYF. CDR3 nucleotide sequence: TGCGCCAGCAGCACACTAGCGGGAGCCCAAGAGACCCAGTACTTC.

In regard to this clone: One junction end does not reproduce the germline sequence, and a read error may be involved. The chain couples TRBV7-7 to TRBJ2-1; TRBD2 agrees at 7 bases. This CDR3 contains 13 residues. Germline assignment: CDR1 SSHAT and CDR2 FNYEAQ (reference sequence). The CDR3 DNA sequence: TGTGCTAGCAGCTTTGGGTCGGGAGGTGAGCAGTTCTTC. As protein: CASSFGSGGEQFF.

This clone was seen more than once but under ten times. This chain uses TRBV28 with TRBJ1-1; 11 bases fit TRBD1. Germline CDR1 MDHEN, CDR2 SYDVKM. The V and J ends lost 5 bases and 3 bases, in that order; junction bases with no gene match: 5. The CDR3 has 15 amino acids. The CDR3 region is CASSPSGQGDTEAFF. The CDR3 coding sequence is TGTGCCAGCAGTCCTTCGGGACAGGGGGACACTGAAGCTTTCTTT.

The J gene is TRBJ1-1, the V gene TRBV6-4; no clear D gene. This CDR3 has 13 amino acids. V lost 4 bases and J 0 bases, leaving 6 bases between the germline ends. Germline loops: CDR1 MRHNA, CDR2 SNTAGT. CDR3 loop: CASSVEVNTEAFF. DNA of the CDR3: TGTGCCAGCAGTGTGGAGGTGAACACTGAAGCTTTCTTT.

V gene TRBV9 combines with J gene TRBJ2-3, with TRBD2 matching over 7 bases. After removal of 1 base from V and 1 base from J, the junction contained 6 bases not matched to a gene. The CDR3 extends over 16 amino acids. Germline V lookup: CDR1 SGDLS, CDR2 YYNGEE. As DNA, the CDR3 is TGTGCCAGCAGCGTATTTCTGGCGGGGGGCACAGATACGCAGTATTTT. This translates into CASSVFLAGGTDTQYF.

The CDR3 nucleotides are TGCGCCAGCAGCTTGGCCGTATGGACAGGGACAGATACGCAGTATTTT. Amino acid sequence: CASSLAVWTGTDTQYF. The chain is built from TRBV5-1 and TRBJ2-3; TRBD1 matches at 8 bases. Germline values: CDR1 SGHRS, CDR2 YFSETQ. Trimming took 0 bases from V and 3 from J; bases not matched to a gene: 6. This CDR3 has 16 residues. Using reference TRBV5-1 and TRBJ2-3 for the parts outside the CDR3, the full variable domain is KAGVTQTPRYLIKTRGQQVTLSCSPISGHRSVSWYQQTPGQGLQFLFEYFSETQRNKGNFPGRFSGRQFSNSRSEMNVSTLELGDSALYLCASSLAVWTGTDTQYFGPGTRLTVL.

This clone was seen a few times. The rearrangement uses TRBV7-8 and TRBJ2-2; tentative D call: TRBD2 (5 bases). Per the germline V gene, CDR1 is SGHVS and CDR2 is FQNEAQ. The CDR3 length is 17 residues. The V and J ends lost 5 bases and 5 bases respectively, with 21 bases between them. CDR3 in DNA: TGTGCCAGCAGCCCCAGACGGACCGCGAGGGTAACCGGGGAGCTGTTTTTT. Translation: CASSPRRTARVTGELFF.

There are a few counts of this clone. The chain links TRBV7-9 to TRBJ2-7; tentative D call: TRBD1 (6 bases). From germline, CDR1 is SEHNR and CDR2 FQNEAQ (reference sequence). The CDR3 is made up of 13 amino acids. Trimming removed 5 bases from V and 1 base from J, with 9 bases in between. CDR3 DNA sequence: TGTGCCAGCAGCCAGGGGTCATCCTACGAGCAGTACTTC. This sequence encodes CASSQGSSYEQYF.

This rearrangement joins TRBV7-8 to TRBJ2-7; D not certain. Trimming pared 2 bases from V and 0 bases from J, leaving 5 bases between. Germline lookup yields CDR1 SGHVS and CDR2 FQNEAQ. The CDR3 has 13 residues. This CDR3 is CASSLTSSYEQYF. The CDR3 coding sequence is TGTGCCAGCAGCTTAACGAGCTCCTACGAGCAGTACTTC. The full variable domain, with the rest looked up from reference TRBV7-8 and TRBJ2-7, is GAGVSQSPRYKVAKRGQDVALRCDPISGHVSLFWYQQALGQGPEFLTYFQNEAQLDKSGLPSDRFFAERPEGSVSTLKIQRTQQEDSAVYLCASSLTSSYEQYFGPGTRLTVT.

This rearrangement joins TRBV9 to TRBJ1-1, with no clear D. This CDR3 spans 13 amino acids. Trimming stripped 0 bases from V and 2 bases from J, with 5 bases between. Germline CDR1 reads SGDLS; CDR2 reads YYNGEE. CDR3 DNA sequence: TGTGCCAGCAGCGTAGAGCGAAACACTGAAGCTTTCTTT. Translated: CASSVERNTEAFF.

J is TRBJ2-1 and V is TRBV18; 9 nucleotides match TRBD1. Germline CDR1 is KGHSH and CDR2 is LQKENI. Trimming removed 5 bases from V and 0 bases from J; junction bases left unmatched: 8. The CDR3 has 17 residues. CDR3 DNA sequence: TGTGCCAGCTCATCGGGACAGGGAGACATCTCCTACAATGAGCAGTTCTTC. This sequence encodes CASSSGQGDISYNEQFF.

The chain recombines TRBV19 with TRBJ2-7, with D possibly TRBD2 on 7 matching bases. The CDR3 covers 14 residues. V was clipped by 6 bases and J by 8 bases, with 20 bases between them. Germline V CDR1 and CDR2: LNHDA, SQIVND (reference sequence). CDR3 coding DNA: TGTGCCAGTAGGCCACAGGGAGGGATTGTGAAGCAGTACTTC. Encoded protein: CASRPQGGIVKQYF. Combining the CDR3 with reference TRBV19 and TRBJ2-7 gives the whole variable domain DGGITQSPKYLFRKEGQNVTLSCEQNLNHDAMYWYRQDPGQGLRLIYYSQIVNDFQKGDIAEGYSVSREKKESFPLTVTSAQKNPTAFYLCASRPQGGIVKQYFGPGTRLTVT.

This clone was seen only once. V gene TRBV19 combines with J gene TRBJ2-1; weak D call: TRBD2 (5 bases). Germline V lookup: CDR1 LNHDA, CDR2 SQIVND (reference sequence). CDR3 length: 13 amino acids. Between the trimmed V and J ends, which lost 4 bases and 7 bases, there was a span of 11 bases. CDR3 protein: CASSNFRDNEQFF. CDR3 nucleotide sequence: TGTGCCAGTAGTAATTTTCGGGATAATGAGCAGTTCTTC.

The rearrangement links TRBV28 to TRBJ2-1; 8 bases match TRBD1. The ends lost 7 bases at V and 10 bases at J; junction bases unmatched: 3. This CDR3 is 11 amino acids long. CDR1 and CDR2 (germline): MDHEN, SYDVKM. The CDR3 is CASTDRGEQFF. The CDR3 DNA reads TGTGCCAGCACCGACAGGGGCGAGCAGTTCTTC.

The genes are TRBV2 and TRBJ1-5, with D possibly matching TRBD1 (6 bases). Germline V gene data show CDR1 as SNHLY and CDR2 as FYNNEI. V was trimmed by 7 bases and J by 6 bases, leaving 10 bases between them. The CDR3 extends over 12 amino acids. The CDR3 bases are TGTGCCAGCAAGGGGGAGGGTCAGCCCCAGCATTTT. It encodes CASKGEGQPQHF.

This clone was counted between two and nine times. V is TRBV28 and J is TRBJ1-2; 8 bases match TRBD1. Trimming cost V 5 bases and J 8 bases; bases outside gene matches: 13. CDR3 length: 15 amino acids. CDR1 MDHEN and CDR2 SYDVKM come from the germline V gene. The CDR3 is CASSPILRGLKGYTF. The CDR3 bases are TGTGCCAGCAGTCCTATCCTCAGGGGGCTAAAGGGCTACACCTTC.

This chain joins TRBV14 and TRBJ2-3; no clear D. The CDR3 length is 17 residues. V gave up 1 base and J gave up 4 bases, with 18 bases separating them. Germline CDR1 reads SGHDN; CDR2 reads FVKESK. CDR3 bases: TGTGCCAGCAGCCAAGGAGCAGGTTGGTGGTTCGCAGATACGCAGTATTTT. Protein: CASSQGAGWWFADTQYF.

This clone was seen a few times. The chain uses TRBV2 and TRBJ2-1; D ambiguous. Germline lookup yields CDR1 SNHLY and CDR2 FYNNEI. With 7 bases removed from V and 3 bases from J, the gap between germline ends came to 4 bases. The CDR3 contains 11 residues. The CDR3 region has the DNA TGTGCCAGCACAATCTACAATGAGCAGTTCTTC. Amino acids: CASTIYNEQFF.

This clone was seen a handful of times. This sequence joins TRBV19 and TRBJ2-7, with D tentatively TRBD1 (6 bases). Germline CDR1 and CDR2: LNHDA and SQIVND (reference sequence). There are 14 residues in the CDR3. V was clipped by 2 bases and J by 6 bases, with 14 bases between them. The CDR3, as DNA: TGTGCCAGTAGTATACAAGGACAGATGAGCGAGCAGTACTTC. Translation: CASSIQGQMSEQYF.